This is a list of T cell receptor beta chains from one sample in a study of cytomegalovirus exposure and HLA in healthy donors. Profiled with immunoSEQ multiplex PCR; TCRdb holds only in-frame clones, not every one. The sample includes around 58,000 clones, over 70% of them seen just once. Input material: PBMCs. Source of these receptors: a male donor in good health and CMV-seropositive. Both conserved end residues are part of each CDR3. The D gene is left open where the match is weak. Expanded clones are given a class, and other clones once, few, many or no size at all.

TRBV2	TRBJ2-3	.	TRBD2	CASSPGLADTDTQYF	TGTGCCAGCAGTCCTGGACTAGCGGACACAGATACGCAGTATTTT
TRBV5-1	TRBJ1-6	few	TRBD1	CASSLGRTGEVNSPLHF	TGCGCCAGCAGCTTGGGGCGGACAGGGGAAGTTAATTCACCCCTCCACTTT
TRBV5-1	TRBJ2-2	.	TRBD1	CASSRGDSTRGGELFF	TGCGCCAGCAGCCGAGGGGACAGCACGAGGGGCGGGGAGCTGTTTTTT
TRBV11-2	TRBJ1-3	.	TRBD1	CASSASTGPETIYF	TGTGCCAGCAGCGCCTCGACAGGGCCCGAGACCATATATTTT
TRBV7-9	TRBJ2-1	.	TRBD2	CASSLSSGGNEQFF	TGTGCCAGCAGCTTAAGTAGCGGGGGCAATGAGCAGTTCTTC
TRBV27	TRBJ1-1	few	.	CASSLYRNTEAFF	TGTGCCAGCAGTTTATATAGGAACACTGAAGCTTTCTTT
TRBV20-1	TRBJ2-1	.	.	CSATWSEQFF	TGCAGTGCTACGTGGAGTGAGCAGTTCTTC
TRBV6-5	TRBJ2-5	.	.	CASSRQSYQETQYF	TGTGCCAGCAGCAGACAGTCGTACCAAGAGACCCAGTACTTC
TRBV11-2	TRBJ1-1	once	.	CASSPGMMNTEAFF	TGTGCCAGCAGTCCAGGGATGATGAACACTGAAGCTTTCTTT
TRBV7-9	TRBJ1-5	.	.	CASSLWTTERNQPQHF	TGTGCCAGCAGCTTATGGACTACAGAACGGAATCAGCCCCAGCATTTT
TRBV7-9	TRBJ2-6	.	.	CASSLGSTSSGANVLTF	TGTGCCAGCAGCTTAGGGTCCACAAGCTCTGGGGCCAACGTCCTGACTTTC
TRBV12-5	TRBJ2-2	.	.	CASGSVSERHGELFF	TGTGCTAGTGGTTCTGTCAGCGAAAGGCACGGGGAGCTGTTTTTT
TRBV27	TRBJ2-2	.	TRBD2	CASSLSPSGGGNTGELFF	TGTGCCAGCAGTTTATCCCCCAGTGGGGGGGGAAACACCGGGGAGCTGTTTTTT
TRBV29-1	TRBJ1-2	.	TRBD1	CSVEVPGGKANYGYTF	TGCAGCGTTGAGGTCCCAGGGGGCAAAGCCAACTATGGCTACACCTTC
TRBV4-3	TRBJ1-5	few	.	CASSQDLAGQGQPQHF	TGCGCCAGCAGCCAAGATTTGGCAGGGCAAGGACAGCCCCAGCATTTT
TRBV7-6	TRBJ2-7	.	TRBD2	CASSPGGEHYEQYF	TGTGCCAGCAGCCCCGGGGGGGAACACTACGAGCAGTACTTC
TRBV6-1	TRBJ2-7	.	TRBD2	CASSEEGFWTSRGAYEQYF	TGTGCCAGCAGTGAAGAGGGGTTCTGGACTAGCAGGGGAGCCTACGAGCAGTACTTC
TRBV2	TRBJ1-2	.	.	CASSETGVSYGYTF	TGTGCCAGCAGCGAGACAGGCGTCAGCTATGGCTACACCTTC
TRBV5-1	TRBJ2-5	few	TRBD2	CASSQGLAGQETQYF	TGCGCCAGCAGCCAGGGACTAGCGGGACAAGAGACCCAGTACTTC
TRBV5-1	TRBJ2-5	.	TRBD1	CASSMRDRAKETQYF	TGCGCCAGCAGCATGAGGGACAGAGCCAAAGAGACCCAGTACTTC
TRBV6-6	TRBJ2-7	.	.	CASSYSDSRYEQYF	TGTGCCAGCAGTTATTCGGACAGCCGTTACGAGCAGTACTTC
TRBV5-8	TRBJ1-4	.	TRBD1	CASSLSLVEGAVNEKLFF	TGTGCCAGCAGCTTGAGTCTCGTCGAGGGGGCCGTGAATGAAAAACTGTTTTTT
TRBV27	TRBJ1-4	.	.	CASSSSGNEKLFF	TGTGCCAGCTCATCCAGTGGTAATGAAAAACTGTTTTTT